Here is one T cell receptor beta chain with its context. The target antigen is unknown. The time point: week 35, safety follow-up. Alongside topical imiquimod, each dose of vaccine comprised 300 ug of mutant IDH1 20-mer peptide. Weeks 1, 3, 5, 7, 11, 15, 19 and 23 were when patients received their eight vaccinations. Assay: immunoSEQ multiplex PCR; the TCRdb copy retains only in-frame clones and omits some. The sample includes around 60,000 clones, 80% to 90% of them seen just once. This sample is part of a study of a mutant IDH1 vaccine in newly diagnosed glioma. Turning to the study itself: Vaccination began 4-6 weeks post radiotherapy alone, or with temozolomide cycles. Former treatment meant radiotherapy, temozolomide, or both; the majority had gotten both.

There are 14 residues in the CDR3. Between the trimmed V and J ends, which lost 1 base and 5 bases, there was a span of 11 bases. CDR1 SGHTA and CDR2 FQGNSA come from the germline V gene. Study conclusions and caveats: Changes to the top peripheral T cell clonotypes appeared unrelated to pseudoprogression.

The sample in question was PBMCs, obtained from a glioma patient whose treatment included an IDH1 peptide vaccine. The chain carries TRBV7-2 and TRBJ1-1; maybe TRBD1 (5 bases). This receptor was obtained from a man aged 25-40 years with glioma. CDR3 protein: CASSLEPRGTEAFF. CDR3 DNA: TGTGCCAGCAGCTTAGAACCGAGGGGTACTGAAGCTTTCTTT.